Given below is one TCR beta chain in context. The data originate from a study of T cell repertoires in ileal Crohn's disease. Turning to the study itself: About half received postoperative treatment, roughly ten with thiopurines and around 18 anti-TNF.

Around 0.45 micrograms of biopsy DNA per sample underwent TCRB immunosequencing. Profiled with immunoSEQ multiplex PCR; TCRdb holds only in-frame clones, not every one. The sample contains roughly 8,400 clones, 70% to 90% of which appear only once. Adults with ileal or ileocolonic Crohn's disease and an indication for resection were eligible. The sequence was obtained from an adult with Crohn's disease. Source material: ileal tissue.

CDR3 sequence: CASSLAPGGNYEQYF. The CDR3 DNA is TGTGCCAGCAGCTTAGCGCCAGGTGGGAACTACGAGCAGTACTTC. The rearrangement uses TRBV7-2 and TRBJ2-7; D is ambiguous. Trimming removed 0 bases at V and 3 bases at J, with 12 bases between. The germline V gene has CDR1 SGHTA and CDR2 FQGNSA. The CDR3 is made up of 15 amino acids.